One T cell receptor beta chain is described in this entry. This entry comes from a study of shared clonotypes between healthy human individuals. Turning to the study itself: Per-donor plates numbered three CD4 naive, three CD4 memory, two CD8 naive and one CD8 memory.

Here immunoSEQ multiplex PCR was the method, and the copy in TCRdb shows in-frame clones only, minus some. The sample comprises some 2.1 million clones, 93% of which are singletons, and more than 1.5% rests with the top ten. This CDR3 contains 13 residues. CDR1 and CDR2 from the germline V gene are SGDLS and YYNGEE. Losses at the gene ends were 5 bases for V and 9 bases for J; bases not matched to a gene: 7. It was CD45RO-negative cells, positively selected for CCR7, that made up naive CD8 cells, with terminally differentiated effector memory CD45RA+ cells excluded. Donors, healthy HIV-negative adults, lacked recent acute infections or vaccinations.

V and J are TRBV9 and TRBJ2-1; TRBD2 agrees at 8 bases. The material sequenced was naive CD8+ T cells from PBMCs. The receptor comes from a young man in good health. Some clones in this sample may be carry-over from other donors' samples. The CDR3 sequence: CASRAGLGGEQFF. CDR3 sequence (DNA): TGTGCCAGCAGGGCGGGACTAGGAGGTGAGCAGTTCTTC.